The 21 T cell receptor beta chains below come from one sample, sequenced in a study of control samples from healthy donors and cancer patients. Assay: immunoSEQ multiplex PCR; the TCRdb copy retains only in-frame clones and omits some. The table lists over 10,000 clones, roughly three quarters of them singletons. Material: formalin-fixed, paraffin-embedded tissue. Source of these receptors: a male donor with melanoma.

This clone was picked up one time. J is TRBJ2-3 and V is TRBV11-1, with D possibly matching TRBD2 (6 bases). CDR3 length: 15 residues. The germline V gene encodes CDR1 SGHAT and CDR2 FQDESV (reference sequence). Trimming left V 1 base short and J 2 bases short, with 10 bases between. CDR3 in amino acids: CASSLGRGNTDTQYF. In nucleotides, the CDR3 is TGTGCCAGCAGCTTAGGACGGGGGAACACAGATACGCAGTATTTT. The full variable domain, completed using reference TRBV11-1 and TRBJ2-3, is EAEVAQSPRYKITEKSQAVAFWCDPISGHATLYWYRQILGQGPELLVQFQDESVVDDSQLPKDRFSAERLKGVDSTLKIQPAELGDSAMYLCASSLGRGNTDTQYFGPGTRLTVL.

This chain links TRBV27 with TRBJ1-6; the D gene is possibly TRBD1 (6 bases). CDR1 is MNHEY and CDR2 is SMNVEV in the germline V gene (reference sequence). This CDR3 has 17 amino acids. V lost 5 bases and J lost 0, with 14 bases in between. CDR3 sequence: CASSDTQGSSYNSPLHF. In nucleotides, the CDR3 is TGTGCCAGCAGTGACACACAGGGAAGCTCCTATAATTCACCCCTCCACTTT.

The chain joins TRBV9 to TRBJ1-1; D not certain. Per germline, CDR1 SGDLS and CDR2 YYNGEE. V lost 1 base and J lost 3, with 7 bases in between. The CDR3 is 13 residues long. CDR3 coding DNA: TGTGCCAGCAGCGTATTTCAGGACACTGAAGCTTTCTTT. Protein sequence: CASSVFQDTEAFF.

This chain connects TRBV20-1 to TRBJ1-2; 8 positions match TRBD1. This CDR3 is 10 amino acids long. After removal of 5 bases from V and 10 bases from J, the junction contained 3 bases not matched to a gene. Germline CDR1 and CDR2: DFQATT and SNEGSKA (reference sequence). The chain's CDR3 is CSAGQGDYTF. The CDR3, as DNA: TGCAGTGCTGGACAGGGAGACTACACCTTC.

The chain is built from TRBV2 and TRBJ2-1; D is uncertain. Trimming cost V 5 bases and J 2 bases, with 1 base left between them. Germline CDR1 SNHLY, CDR2 FYNNEI. The CDR3 sequence is 11 residues long. In nucleotides, the CDR3 is TGTGCCAGCAGTCCCTACAATGAGCAGTTCTTC. Translating gives CASSPYNEQFF.

CDR3: CASSLNSVRGNYGYTF. As DNA, the CDR3 is TGTGCCAGCAGCTTAAATTCGGTCAGGGGGAACTATGGCTACACCTTC. The chain joins TRBV7-8 to TRBJ1-2, with 7 bases aligning to TRBD1. This CDR3 spans 16 amino acids. Losses at the gene ends were 2 bases for V and 2 bases for J; bases not matched to a gene: 8. Germline loops: CDR1 SGHVS, CDR2 FQNEAQ.

The chain is built from TRBV7-8 and TRBJ1-2; D is ambiguous. V lost 1 base and J lost 2, with 11 bases in between. The V gene's germline CDR1 is SGHVS and CDR2 FQNEAQ. The CDR3 is 15 residues long. CDR3 in amino acids: CASSLVADPNYGYTF. CDR3 in DNA: TGTGCCAGCAGCTTAGTGGCAGACCCCAACTATGGCTACACCTTC.

The chain recombines TRBV6-5 with TRBJ1-2, with D perhaps matching TRBD1 (5 bases). The CDR3 is 15 amino acids. Germline CDR1 MNHEY, CDR2 SVGAGI. Deletions cut 4 bases from V and 8 bases from J, with 20 bases between. CDR3 sequence reads: CASSSRGTSWYGYTF. CDR3 nucleotides: TGTGCCAGCAGTTCACGGGGGACGTCCTGGTACGGCTACACCTTC.

In this sample, this clone turned up once. J is TRBJ1-2 and V is TRBV5-1; a weak D match, TRBD1 (6 bases). Trimming cost V 4 bases and J 8 bases, with 18 bases left between them. The CDR3 has 14 residues. Germline-derived CDR1 and CDR2 are SGHRS and YFSETQ. CDR3 sequence reads: CASSPGAGDVGYTF. The CDR3 bases are TGCGCCAGCAGCCCGGGGGCCGGGGATGTAGGCTACACCTTC.

The chain recombines TRBV6-1 with TRBJ1-2, with 11 positions matching TRBD1. Unmatched junction bases numbered 10, after V lost 2 bases and J lost 8 bases. This CDR3 is 16 amino acids long. Germline V CDR1 and CDR2: MNHNS, SASEGT. CDR3 DNA sequence: TGTGCCAGCAGTGAATATGGACAGGGGGCTTCATCCGGCTACACCTTC. Encoded protein: CASSEYGQGASSGYTF.

The V and J genes are TRBV9 and TRBJ1-3, with TRBD1 identical over 7 bases. CDR3 length: 17 amino acids. V dropped 0 bases and J dropped 3; count of bases not matched to a gene: 9. The germline V gene has CDR1 SGDLS and CDR2 YYNGEE. CDR3 sequence: CASSVAFTGALGNTIYF. CDR3 nucleotides: TGTGCCAGCAGCGTAGCTTTCACAGGGGCCCTTGGAAACACCATATATTTT.

Only one count was recorded for this clone. The V and J genes are TRBV23-1 and TRBJ1-2, with unresolved D. TRBV23-1 is marked as an open reading frame, function uncertain. The CDR3 has 14 residues. V gave up 5 bases and J gave up 6 bases, with 16 bases separating them. The CDR3 nucleotides read TGCGCCAGCAGTAGCTCTTTTATTCGGAATGGCTACACCTTC. Translating gives CASSSSFIRNGYTF.

The chain has TRBV14 and TRBJ2-6; 10 bases fit TRBD1. CDR1 is SGHDN and CDR2 is FVKESK in the germline V gene. The CDR3 extends over 18 amino acids. J lost 0 bases, V lost 4 bases, and 6 bases had no gene match. CDR3 DNA: TGTGCCAGCAGCCGTCGGGGACAGGGGATCTCTGGGGCCAACGTCCTGACTTTC. Protein product: CASSRRGQGISGANVLTF.

The chain links TRBV2 to TRBJ2-2, with 12 bases aligning to TRBD2. The CDR3 covers 15 residues. V lost 6 bases, J lost 6 bases, and 5 bases stayed unmatched. Germline V gene sequence: CDR1 SNHLY, CDR2 FYNNEI. The CDR3 bases are TGTGCCAGCAGCCGGACTAGCGGGGCGCCCGGGGAGCTGTTTTTT. Its protein product is CASSRTSGAPGELFF.

This clone was recorded once. The chain has TRBV19 and TRBJ1-4, with D uncertain. Germline CDR1 LNHDA, CDR2 SQIVND (reference sequence). V dropped 8 bases and J dropped 6 bases, with 13 bases sitting between them. CDR3 size: 13 residues. The CDR3 protein is CASGKGFHEKLFF. The CDR3 nucleotides read TGTGCCAGTGGCAAGGGCTTCCATGAAAAACTGTTTTTT.

The V gene is TRBV18, the J gene TRBJ2-3, with TRBD2 identical over 10 bases. Germline values: CDR1 KGHSH, CDR2 LQKENI. V lost 4 bases, J lost 2 bases, and 3 bases stayed unmatched. The CDR3 has 15 amino acids. The CDR3 DNA reads TGTGCCAGCTCACTAACTAGCGGGGACACAGATACGCAGTATTTT. Amino acids: CASSLTSGDTDTQYF.

In its sample, this clone was seen once. The gene calls are TRBV7-6 and TRBJ2-3; TRBD2 aligns across 8 bases. Germline V gene sequence: CDR1 SGHVS, CDR2 FNYEAQ. The length of the CDR3 is 15 residues. The V segment lost 7 bases and the J segment 0 bases; nucleotides outside the gene matches: 6. The CDR3: CASTPGGVSTDTQYF. CDR3 DNA: TGTGCCAGCACCCCCGGGGGGGTTAGCACAGATACGCAGTATTTT.

This clone was seen a handful of times. V usage is TRBV19 and J usage is TRBJ2-3; D may be TRBD2 (6 bases). Per the germline V gene, CDR1 is LNHDA and CDR2 is SQIVND (reference sequence). V gave up 4 bases and J gave up 0 bases, with 14 bases separating them. The CDR3 is made up of 16 amino acids. As DNA, the CDR3 is TGTGCCAGTAGTAACCCGGGGGAAACTAGCACAGATACGCAGTATTTT. Protein sequence: CASSNPGETSTDTQYF.

Worth noting for this clone: Sequence at one end of the junction differs from germline and may be a read error. This chain connects TRBV5-1 to TRBJ2-3; D tentatively reads TRBD1 or TRBD2 (6 bases each). Germline loops: CDR1 SGHRS, CDR2 YFSETQ. The CDR3 has 15 residues. CDR3 sequence reads: CASSLNGGPLDMQYF. The CDR3 DNA is TGCGCCAGCAGCTTGAACGGGGGCCCCTTGGATATGCAGTATTTT. Full variable domain (rest looked up from reference TRBV5-1 and TRBJ2-3): KAGVTQTPRYLIKTRGQQVTLSCSPISGHRSVSWYQQTPGQGLQFLFEYFSETQRNKGNFPGRFSGRQFSNSRSEMNVSTLELGDSALYLCASSLNGGPLDMQYFGPGTRLTVL.

Regarding this clone: In the same sample, other DNA sequences code for this CDR3. The chain combines TRBV2 with TRBJ1-3, with no clear D. Germline V lookup: CDR1 SNHLY, CDR2 FYNNEI. V shed 4 bases and J shed 0 bases, with 16 bases lying between them. CDR3 length equals 17 residues. The CDR3 spells CASSGPPGTYSGNTIYF. The CDR3 DNA reads TGTGCCAGCAGTGGCCCCCCAGGAACCTACTCTGGAAACACCATATATTTT.

The chain carries TRBV6-4 and TRBJ1-6; unclear D gene. Trimming took off 6 bases at V and 7 bases at J, with 16 bases between the two ends. Germline CDR1 is MRHNA and CDR2 is SNTAGT. This CDR3 region has 15 residues. CDR3 sequence reads: CASRPDHDGNSPLHF. The CDR3 nucleotides are TGTGCCAGCAGACCAGATCACGACGGGAATTCACCCCTCCACTTT.